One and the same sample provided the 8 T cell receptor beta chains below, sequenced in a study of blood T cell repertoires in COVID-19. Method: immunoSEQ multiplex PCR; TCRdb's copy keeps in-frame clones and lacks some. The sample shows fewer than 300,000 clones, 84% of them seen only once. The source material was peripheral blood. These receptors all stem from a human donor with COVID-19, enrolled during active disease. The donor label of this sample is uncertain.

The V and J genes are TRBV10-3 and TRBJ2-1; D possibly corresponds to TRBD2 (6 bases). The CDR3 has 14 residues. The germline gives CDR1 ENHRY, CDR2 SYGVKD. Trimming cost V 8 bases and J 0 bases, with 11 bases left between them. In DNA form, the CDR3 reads TGTGCCATCCTTAGGCGGGACTCCTACAATGAGCAGTTCTTC. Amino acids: CAILRRDSYNEQFF.

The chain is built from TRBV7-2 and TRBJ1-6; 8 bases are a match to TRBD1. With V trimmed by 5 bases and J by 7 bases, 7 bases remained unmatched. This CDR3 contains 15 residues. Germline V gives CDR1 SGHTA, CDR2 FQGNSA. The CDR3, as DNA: TGTGCCAGCAGCGCCCGACAGGGGCAGAATTCACCCCTCCACTTT. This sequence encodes CASSARQGQNSPLHF.

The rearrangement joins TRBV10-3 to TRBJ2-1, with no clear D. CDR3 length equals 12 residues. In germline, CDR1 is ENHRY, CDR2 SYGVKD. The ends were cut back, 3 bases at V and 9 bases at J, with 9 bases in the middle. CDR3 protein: CAISDVVPEQFF. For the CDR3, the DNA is TGTGCCATCAGTGATGTAGTTCCTGAGCAGTTCTTC.

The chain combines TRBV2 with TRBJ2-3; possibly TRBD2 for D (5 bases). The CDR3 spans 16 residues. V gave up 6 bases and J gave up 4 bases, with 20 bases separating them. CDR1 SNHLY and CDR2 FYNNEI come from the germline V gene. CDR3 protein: CASSAQTGIPPDTQYF. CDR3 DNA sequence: TGTGCCAGCAGCGCCCAGACGGGGATCCCCCCAGATACGCAGTATTTT.

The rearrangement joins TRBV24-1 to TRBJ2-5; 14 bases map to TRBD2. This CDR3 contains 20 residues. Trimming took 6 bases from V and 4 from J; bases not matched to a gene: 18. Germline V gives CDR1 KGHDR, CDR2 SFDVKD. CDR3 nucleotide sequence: TGTGCCACCAGTAGCTTCGAGGGACTAGCGGGAGATGTTAAAGGAGAGACCCAGTACTTC. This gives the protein CATSSFEGLAGDVKGETQYF.

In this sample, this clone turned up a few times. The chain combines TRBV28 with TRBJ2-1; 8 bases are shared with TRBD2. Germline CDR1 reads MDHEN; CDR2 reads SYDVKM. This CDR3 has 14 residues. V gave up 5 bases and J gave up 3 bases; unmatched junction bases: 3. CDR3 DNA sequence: TGTGCCAGCAGTCCGGGACTAGTCTACAATGAGCAGTTCTTC. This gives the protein CASSPGLVYNEQFF.

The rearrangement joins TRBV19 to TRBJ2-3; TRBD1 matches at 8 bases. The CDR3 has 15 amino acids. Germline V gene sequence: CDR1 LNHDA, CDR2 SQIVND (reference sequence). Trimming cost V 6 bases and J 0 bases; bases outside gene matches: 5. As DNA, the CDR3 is TGTGCCAGTAGCCTGACAGGGGCGAGCACAGATACGCAGTATTTT. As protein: CASSLTGASTDTQYF.

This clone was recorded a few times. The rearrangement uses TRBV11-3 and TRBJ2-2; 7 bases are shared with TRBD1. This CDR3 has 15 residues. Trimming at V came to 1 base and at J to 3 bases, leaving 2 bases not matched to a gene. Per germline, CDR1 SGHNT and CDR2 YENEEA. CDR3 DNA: TGTGCCAGCAGCTTAGGACAGGGCTACACCGGGGAGCTGTTTTTT. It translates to CASSLGQGYTGELFF.